These 21 T cell receptor beta chains came from one sample sequenced in a study of T and B cells in COVID-19 patients (dated by TCRdb to the early 2020s). Sequencing was performed on an Illumina MiSeq. TRB rearrangements were amplified by multiplex PCR with BIOMED2 TRB-A/B primer pools. The raw public data were reprocessed by TCRdb itself: fastp quality trimming at Q25, MiXCR clonotype calling, in-frame beta chains only. Merged by CDR3 protein, the rows form single entries marked with the most common genes and DNA. Within this sample are about 5,100 distinct CDR3 sequences, with roughly 26% of them counted one time only. The ten largest account for about 32% of the sample. Genomic DNA extracted from blood, in amounts of roughly 220-550 ng, served as the starting material for amplifying TRB repertoires. The source material was blood. These receptors were taken from a human donor with active COVID-19.

This clonotype is termed medium-sized (0.01 to 0.1%). The chain couples TRBV30 to TRBJ2-3, with D possibly matching TRBD1 (6 bases). The CDR3 is 15 amino acids. The V and J ends lost 2 bases and 1 base respectively, with 13 bases between them. CDR1 and CDR2 from the germline V gene are GTSNPN and SVGIG (reference sequence). CDR3 in DNA: TGTGCCTGGAGTACAACAGGGTCGCGCACAGATACGCAGTATTTT. Translation: CAWSTTGSRTDTQYF.

On this clonotype itself: A much larger clone sits a single nucleotide away, making a read error possible. This chain joins TRBV5-5 and TRBJ1-1; D gene uncertain. Germline V CDR1 and CDR2: SGHKS, YYEKEE (reference sequence). The CDR3 is made up of 17 amino acids. V was pared by 6 bases and J by 2 bases, with 23 bases between. The CDR3 here is CASNGHGGSRINTEAFF. As DNA, the CDR3 is TGTGCCAGCAACGGTCACGGCGGAAGTAGAATAAACACTGAAGCTTTCTTT.

To note about this clonotype: Relative to the germline gene, one junction end is altered; a read error may explain this. The chain is built from TRBV5-1 and TRBJ2-1; 7 bases match TRBD1. The CDR3 sequence is 14 residues long. Germline values: CDR1 SGHRS, CDR2 YFSETQ. In nucleotides, the CDR3 is TGTGCCACCACCCGGACAGGCTCCTACAATGAGCAGTTCTTC. It codes for CATTRTGSYNEQFF.

Sample share makes this clonotype medium-sized. J is TRBJ1-1 and V is TRBV11-1, with D unresolved. Germline lookup yields CDR1 SGHAT and CDR2 FQDESV (reference sequence). The CDR3 has 14 amino acids. The germline V and J ends were trimmed by 2 bases and 1 base, with 8 bases remaining between them. CDR3 bases: TGTGCCAGCAGCTTAATCGACGGGAACACTGAAGCTTTCTTT. Translating it yields CASSLIDGNTEAFF.

This clonotype ranks as medium-sized. V and J are TRBV19 and TRBJ2-7, with D tentatively TRBD2 (7 bases). Germline V gene data show CDR1 as LNHDA and CDR2 as SQIVND (reference sequence). This CDR3 comprises 14 residues. The ends were cut back, 1 base at V and 3 bases at J, with 10 bases in the middle. The CDR3, as DNA: TGTGCCAGTAGTATAGGGGAGGGACACTACGAGCAGTACTTC. Its translation is CASSIGEGHYEQYF. Complete variable domain (other parts from reference TRBV19 and TRBJ2-7): DGGITQSPKYLFRKEGQNVTLSCEQNLNHDAMYWYRQDPGQGLRLIYYSQIVNDFQKGDIAEGYSVSREKKESFPLTVTSAQKNPTAFYLCASSIGEGHYEQYFGPGTRLTVT.

In its sample, this clonotype ranks as medium-sized. V is TRBV27 and J is TRBJ2-7; no firm D call. CDR3 length equals 17 residues. The ends were cut back, 5 bases at V and 0 bases at J, with 20 bases in the middle. CDR1 and CDR2 from the germline V gene are MNHEY and SMNVEV (reference sequence). The CDR3 here is CASSPPLGPTDSYEQYF. DNA for the CDR3: TGTGCCAGCAGTCCCCCCCTCGGGCCCACGGACTCCTACGAGCAGTACTTC.

This clonotype was picked up a small number of times. The chain carries TRBV7-9 and TRBJ1-1; D remains ambiguous. This CDR3 comprises 15 residues. Trimming removed 6 bases from V and 1 base from J, with 15 bases in between. Germline values: CDR1 SEHNR, CDR2 FQNEAQ (reference sequence). CDR3 amino acids: CASRPSGNPNTEAFF. The CDR3 bases are TGTGCCAGCAGACCCTCCGGTAACCCGAACACTGAAGCTTTCTTT.

This clonotype is deemed large. The gene calls are TRBV19 and TRBJ1-6; D unclear. CDR1 is LNHDA, CDR2 SQIVND, per germline (reference sequence). There are 15 residues in the CDR3. V dropped 2 bases and J dropped 6 bases, with 11 bases sitting between them. The CDR3 here is CASSIRDQANSPLHF. In DNA, the CDR3 is TGTGCCAGTAGTATACGAGACCAGGCTAATTCACCCCTCCACTTT.

This clonotype was found a few times. The chain has TRBV6-6 and TRBJ1-2; D call uncertain. The germline CDR1 and CDR2 sequences are MNHNY and SVGAGI (reference sequence). CDR3 size: 18 residues. The V gene lost 5 bases and the J gene lost 1 base, with 23 bases spanning the gap. CDR3 protein: CASSGPGGTTHNNYGYTF. The CDR3 DNA is TGTGCCAGCAGTGGTCCGGGAGGCACCACACACAATAACTATGGCTACACCTTC.

The genes are TRBV24-1 and TRBJ2-2; D gene uncertain. The CDR3 consists of 14 residues. V dropped 9 bases and J dropped 0 bases, with 10 bases sitting between them. The germline V gene has CDR1 KGHDR and CDR2 SFDVKD. The CDR3 nucleotides are TGTGCCACCGGTACAGATGCGAACACCGGGGAGCTGTTTTTT. It yields the protein CATGTDANTGELFF.

Worth noting for this clonotype: This may arise from a read error, as a much more abundant clone is one base away. The chain has TRBV6-6 and TRBJ1-6; TRBD1 might be the D (5 bases). From germline, CDR1 is MNHNY and CDR2 SVGAGI (reference sequence). The CDR3 runs to 16 residues. The CDR3 loop is CASRYSTWGEGSPLHF. The CDR3 DNA follows: TGTGCCAGCAGATACTCGACCTGGGGGGAAGGATCACCCCTCCACTTT.

This clonotype is medium-sized (0.01 to 0.1%) by share. The chain is built from TRBV6-5 and TRBJ1-2, with D uncertain. The CDR3 runs 13 residues. Looked up from germline, CDR1 is MNHEY and CDR2 is SVGAGI. V lost 0 bases and J 6 bases, leaving 8 bases between the germline ends. The chain's CDR3 is CASSYSRHDGYTF. The CDR3 DNA follows: TGTGCCAGCAGTTACTCGAGGCATGATGGCTACACCTTC.

Sample share makes this clonotype medium-sized. The gene calls are TRBV27 and TRBJ2-1; D gene unclear. CDR3 length: 11 residues. Trimming pared 2 bases from V and 6 bases from J, leaving 2 bases between. The germline CDR1 and CDR2 sequences are MNHEY and SMNVEV (reference sequence). CDR3 DNA sequence: TGTGCCAGCAGTTTACTCAATGAGCAGTTCTTC. Translation gives CASSLLNEQFF.

This clonotype was found a few times. The genes are TRBV5-6 and TRBJ2-1; 11 bases agree with TRBD2. The CDR3 totals 16 residues. Germline CDR1 SGHDT, CDR2 YYEEEE. Unmatched junction bases numbered 5, after V lost 4 bases and J lost 2 bases. In nucleotides, the CDR3 is TGTGCCAGCAGCCGCCTACTAGCGGGGGCCTACAATGAGCAGTTCTTC. It encodes CASSRLLAGAYNEQFF.

To note about this clonotype: Compared with germline, one end of the junction differs, possibly owing to a read error. The chain couples TRBV5-6 to TRBJ1-6; D not certain. The length of the CDR3 is 14 residues. Germline V gene data show CDR1 as SGHDT and CDR2 as YYEEEE. This CDR3 reads CASSLADPGSPLHF. The CDR3 DNA is TGCGCCAGCAGCTTAGCGGATCCGGGTTCACCCCTCCACTTT. Using reference TRBV5-6 and TRBJ1-6 for the parts outside the CDR3, the full variable domain is DAGVTQSPTHLIKTRGQQVTLRCSPKSGHDTVSWYQQALGQGPQFIFQYYEEEERQRGNFPDRFSGHQFPNYSSELNVNALLLGDSALYLCASSLADPGSPLHFGNGTRLTVT.

The rearrangement joins TRBV20-1 to TRBJ1-5; D gene unclear. The V gene's germline CDR1 is DFQATT and CDR2 SNEGSKA (reference sequence). Trimming cost V 3 bases and J 3 bases, with 9 bases left between them. CDR3 length: 13 residues. This chain's CDR3 is CSARAFANQPQHF. The CDR3 DNA reads TGCAGTGCTAGGGCGTTTGCCAATCAGCCCCAGCATTTT.

In DNA, the CDR3 is TGTGCCAGCAGATCACTAGCGGGAGGCGGGGAGCTGTTTTTT. Its translation is CASRSLAGGGELFF. The rearrangement joins TRBV12-3 or TRBV12-4 to TRBJ2-2; TRBD2 aligns across 12 bases. This CDR3 has 14 amino acids. After removal of 6 bases from V and 7 bases from J, the junction contained 3 bases not matched to a gene.

The chain is built from TRBV7-6 and TRBJ2-7; 13 bases agree with TRBD2. The trim removed 5 bases at V and 0 bases at J, leaving 10 bases unmatched. Germline CDR1 reads SGHVS; CDR2 reads FNYEAQ. The CDR3 consists of 18 residues. For the CDR3, the DNA is TGTGCCAGCAGCCCCCGGACTAGCGGGGGATCAACCTCCTACGAGCAGTACTTC. Translated: CASSPRTSGGSTSYEQYF.

Relative to its sample, this clonotype is hyperexpanded. The gene calls are TRBV15 and TRBJ2-5, with 8 bases aligning to TRBD2. The V gene's germline CDR1 is LNHNV and CDR2 YYDKDF (reference sequence). V trimming: 3 bases; J trimming: 2 bases; junction bases outside the gene matches: 2. The CDR3 consists of 14 residues. This CDR3 reads CATSRTSEQETQYF. CDR3 nucleotides: TGTGCCACCAGCAGGACTAGCGAGCAAGAGACCCAGTACTTC.

This rearrangement joins TRBV20-1 to TRBJ2-7, with TRBD2 matching 9 bases. CDR3 length: 14 amino acids. Germline loops: CDR1 DFQATT, CDR2 SNEGSKA (reference sequence). J gave up 3 bases and V 5 bases, and 8 bases lay outside the gene matches. As DNA, the CDR3 is TGCAGTGCTTACCTAGCGGGGTCCCGCTACGAGCAGTACTTC. Encoded protein: CSAYLAGSRYEQYF.

This clonotype has a handful of counts. The chain combines TRBV6-2 or TRBV6-3 with TRBJ1-4, with 9 bases fitting TRBD1. The CDR3 covers 14 residues. Losses at the gene ends were 6 bases for V and 7 bases for J; bases not matched to a gene: 6. Germline CDR1 and CDR2: MNHEY and SVGEGT. The CDR3 region is CASSSGTGSEKLFF. The DNA of the CDR3 is TGTGCCAGCAGCTCCGGGACAGGGAGTGAAAAACTGTTTTTT.